This T cell receptor beta chain was captured by sequencing in a study of blood T cell repertoires in COVID-19. Study details: Researchers got acute and convalescent COVID-19 samples from the United States, Italy and Spain. In each case, the material was cDNA or gDNA derived from T cells, B-cell-depleted T cells, or PBMCs.

Original processing notes: Estimation of nucleated cell counts relied on the amplification of reference gene primers. Libraries were prepared by immunoSEQ multiplex PCR; TCRdb keeps only in-frame clonotypes and omits some of them. The DNA was the basis for D and trimming; V, J and clone size are from that table. Among around 13,000 clones listed, 73% were seen once. The CDR3 has 13 residues. Between the trimmed V and J ends, which lost 3 bases and 4 bases, there was a span of 8 bases. The germline V gene has CDR1 MRHNA and CDR2 SNTAGT. The sequenced sample consisted of peripheral blood. The chain couples TRBV6-4 to TRBJ2-3; no definite D call. This clonotype was sampled from a human donor in a cohort sampled during active COVID-19. The CDR3 is CASSDLRSDTQYF. CDR3 DNA: TGTGCCAGCAGTGATCTGCGATCAGATACGCAGTATTTT.